The 5 T cell receptor beta chains given below trace back to one sample, sequenced in a study of Ad26.COV2.S vaccination and SARS-CoV-2 variants. Repertoires were generated with immunoSEQ multiplex PCR, while TCRdb's copy carries only in-frame clones and drops some. The data hold about 280,000 clones, with around 87% observed a single time. Indicated treatment: around 19 received Ad26.COV2.S at low or high dose, single or two shots; several received placebo; per-sample allocation not given. Day 63 following the first vaccine or placebo injection was when the samples were taken. This sample comprised peripheral blood, obtained in a trial of Ad26.COV2.S vaccine versus placebo. These receptors originate from a person aged 18 to 59 who received the Ad26.COV2.S COVID-19 vaccine or a placebo.

V usage is TRBV7-6 and J usage is TRBJ2-1; a possible D gene is TRBD2 (5 bases). The V gene's germline CDR1 is SGHVS and CDR2 FNYEAQ. Between the trimmed V and J ends, which lost 1 base and 9 bases, there was a span of 19 bases. The CDR3 totals 16 residues. The DNA of the CDR3 is TGTGCCAGCAGCTTAGTTAGCGCCACACTAACGGGTGAGCAGTTCTTC. This translates into CASSLVSATLTGEQFF.

V is TRBV19 and J is TRBJ1-1, with D unclear. Germline V gene data show CDR1 as LNHDA and CDR2 as SQIVND (reference sequence). The CDR3 length is 12 residues. Trimming took 7 bases from V and 5 from J, leaving 11 bases between them. This CDR3 reads CASTFPGTEAFF. DNA for the CDR3: TGTGCCAGTACCTTCCCCGGGACTGAAGCTTTCTTT.

The rearrangement joins TRBV7-8 to TRBJ2-1, with 16 bases lining up with TRBD2. The V and J ends lost 5 bases and 0 bases, in that order; junction bases with no gene match: 10. Germline V lookup: CDR1 SGHVS, CDR2 FQNEAQ. The CDR3 extends over 20 amino acids. CDR3 bases: TGTGCCAGCAGCAATACCGGGACTAGCGGGAGGGCCAGCTCCTACAATGAGCAGTTCTTC. It encodes CASSNTGTSGRASSYNEQFF.

The chain joins TRBV20-1 to TRBJ1-1; a possible D gene is TRBD1 (5 bases). The V gene's germline CDR1 is DFQATT and CDR2 SNEGSKA (reference sequence). The CDR3 has 15 residues. V lost 3 bases, J lost 0 bases, and 14 bases lay in between. The CDR3 bases are TGCAGTGCTAGTTTCAGGGCCAGCATGAACACTGAAGCTTTCTTT. Encoded protein: CSASFRASMNTEAFF.

The chain carries TRBV2 and TRBJ1-1; a possible D gene is TRBD1 (5 bases). The V gene's germline CDR1 is SNHLY and CDR2 FYNNEI. The CDR3 runs 13 residues. Deletions cut 7 bases from V and 1 base from J, with 10 bases between. The CDR3 loop reads CASKEGKNTEAFF. DNA for the CDR3: TGTGCCAGCAAAGAGGGGAAGAACACTGAAGCTTTCTTT.